This T cell receptor (beta chain) was recovered during a study of T cells in Graves' hyperthyroidism and ophthalmopathy. V was pared by 0 bases and J by 3 bases, with 15 bases of the junction left unmatched. CDR3 length: 19 residues. The germline gives CDR1 MNHNY, CDR2 SVGAGI (reference sequence). What was amplified from RNA transcripts were TCR beta CDR3 regions. The HTBI primer set served for first-round RT-PCR of the TCR CDR3. TCRdb reprocessed the multiplex PCR reads via MiXCR and lists one record per CDR3 protein. The table lists fewer than 350,000 distinct CDR3 sequences, roughly 20% of them singletons.

Material: blood. The clonotype originates from a woman in her forties or fifties with Graves' hyperthyroidism. The J gene is TRBJ2-7, the V gene TRBV6-6; 9 nucleotides agree with TRBD1. The CDR3 region is CASSYSPGQGILKFYEQYF. In nucleotides, the CDR3 is TGTGCCAGCAGTTACTCTCCGGGACAGGGCATCTTAAAGTTCTACGAGCAGTACTTC.